The clone carrying this T cell receptor (beta chain) was detected once. This table comes from immunoSEQ multiplex PCR, and its TCRdb copy is limited to in-frame clones, with some not included. The sample yields about 56,000 clones, around 93% seen once. The V gene's germline CDR1 is MNHEY and CDR2 SMNVEV (reference sequence). CDR3 length: 17 residues. Trimming shortened V by 3 bases and J by 0 bases, and 14 bases separated the two germline ends. This record comes from a study of cytomegalovirus exposure and HLA in healthy donors. This sequence originates from a woman under 30 in good health and CMV-seropositive. The sequencing input was PBMCs. V and J are TRBV27 and TRBJ1-4; no firm D call. The CDR3 region has the DNA TGTGCCAGCAGTTTCGACGACCCTCGGGCAACTAATGAAAAACTGTTTTTT. Translated, it gives CASSFDDPRATNEKLFF.